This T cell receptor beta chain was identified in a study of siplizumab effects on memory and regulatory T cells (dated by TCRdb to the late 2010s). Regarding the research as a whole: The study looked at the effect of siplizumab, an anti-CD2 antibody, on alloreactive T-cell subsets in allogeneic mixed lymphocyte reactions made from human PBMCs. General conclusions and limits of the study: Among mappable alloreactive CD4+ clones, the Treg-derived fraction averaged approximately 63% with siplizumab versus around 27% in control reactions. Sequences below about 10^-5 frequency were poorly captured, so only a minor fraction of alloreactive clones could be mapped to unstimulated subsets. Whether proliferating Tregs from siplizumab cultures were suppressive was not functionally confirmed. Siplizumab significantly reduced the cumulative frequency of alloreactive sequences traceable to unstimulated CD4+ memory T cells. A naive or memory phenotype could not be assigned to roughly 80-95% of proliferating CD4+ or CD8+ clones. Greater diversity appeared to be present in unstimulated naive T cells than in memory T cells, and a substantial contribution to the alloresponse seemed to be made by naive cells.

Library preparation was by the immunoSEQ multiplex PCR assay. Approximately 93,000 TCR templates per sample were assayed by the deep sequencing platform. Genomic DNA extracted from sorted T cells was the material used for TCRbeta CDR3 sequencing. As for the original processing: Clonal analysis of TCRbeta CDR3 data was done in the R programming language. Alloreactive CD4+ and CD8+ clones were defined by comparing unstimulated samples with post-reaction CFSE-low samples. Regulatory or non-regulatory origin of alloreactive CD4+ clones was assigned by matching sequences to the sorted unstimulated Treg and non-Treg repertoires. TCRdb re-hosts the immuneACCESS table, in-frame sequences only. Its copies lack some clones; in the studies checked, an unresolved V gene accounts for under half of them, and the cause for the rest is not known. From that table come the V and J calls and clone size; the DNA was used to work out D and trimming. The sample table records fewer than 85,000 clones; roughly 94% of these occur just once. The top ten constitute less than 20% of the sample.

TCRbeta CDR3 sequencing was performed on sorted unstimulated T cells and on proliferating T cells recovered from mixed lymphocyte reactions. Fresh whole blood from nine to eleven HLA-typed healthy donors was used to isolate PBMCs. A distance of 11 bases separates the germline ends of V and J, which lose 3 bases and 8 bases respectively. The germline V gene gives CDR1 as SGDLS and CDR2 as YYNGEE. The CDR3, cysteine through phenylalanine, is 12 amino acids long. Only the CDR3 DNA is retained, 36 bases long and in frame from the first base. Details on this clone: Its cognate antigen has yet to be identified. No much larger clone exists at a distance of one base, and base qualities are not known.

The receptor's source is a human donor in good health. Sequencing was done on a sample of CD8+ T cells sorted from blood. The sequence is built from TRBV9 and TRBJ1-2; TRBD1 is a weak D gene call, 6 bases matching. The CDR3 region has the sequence CASSAGADGYTF. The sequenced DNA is TGTGCCAGCAGCGCAGGGGCGGACGGCTACACCTTC. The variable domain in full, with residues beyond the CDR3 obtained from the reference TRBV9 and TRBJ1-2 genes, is DSGVTQTPKHLITATGQRVTLRCSPRSGDLSVYWYQQSLDQGLQFLIQYYNGEERAKGNILERFSAQQFPDLHSELNLSSLELGDSALYFCASSAGADGYTFGSGTRLTVV.